The T cell receptor (beta chain) under discussion was sequenced for a study of OX40 agonist ivuxolimab in advanced cancers. The protocol was immunoSEQ multiplex PCR, while the TCRdb copy is restricted to in-frame clones and leaves out a portion. Of tens of thousands of clones in the sample, around 85% were seen once. CDR1 and CDR2 (germline): MNHNS, SASEGT. J lost 1 base, V lost 7 bases, and 7 bases had no gene match. The CDR3 extends over 15 amino acids. V is TRBV6-1 and J is TRBJ2-7, with 10 positions matching TRBD1. The TCR sequence derives from an adult with an advanced solid tumor such as melanoma, head and neck, liver or kidney cancer. Sequencing was performed on CD4+ or CD8+ T cells sorted from blood, taken in a trial of the OX40 agonist ivuxolimab. CDR3 DNA sequence: TGTGCCAGCAACCCGGACAGGGGGAGTTCCTACGAGCAGTACTTC. This gives the protein CASNPDRGSSYEQYF.